Shown below are 21 T cell receptor beta chains from a single sample sequenced in a study of PD-1 and CTLA-4 blockade in melanoma (dated by TCRdb to the early 2020s). The library was made by the immunoSEQ multiplex PCR assay. TCRdb stores this immuneACCESS table with in-frame sequences only. Part of the clones is absent; in the studies checked, under half of the shortfall reflects unresolved V genes, and no reason is known for the rest. The sample records 20,000 to 25,000 clones, approximately 90% of which are singletons. The top ten clonotypes cover 7.8% of the sample. The sample consisted of CD8+ T cells from peripheral blood, taken before anti-PD-1 treatment. Source of these receptors: a human donor with melanoma.

V and J are TRBV7-9 and TRBJ1-3, with 10 positions matching TRBD1. In germline, CDR1 is SEHNR, CDR2 FQNEAQ (reference sequence). V trimming: 4 bases; J trimming: 4 bases; junction bases outside the gene matches: 1. This CDR3 region has 14 residues. Here the CDR3 reads CASSSGQGGNTIYF. DNA for the CDR3: TGTGCCAGCAGCTCGGGACAGGGGGGAAACACCATATATTTT.

There are a few counts of this clone. The V gene is TRBV27, the J gene TRBJ1-1; D is unresolved. The CDR3 is made up of 14 amino acids. The ends were cut back, 1 base at V and 0 bases at J, with 6 bases in the middle. Germline V gives CDR1 MNHEY, CDR2 SMNVEV (reference sequence). The CDR3 DNA reads TGTGCCAGCAGTTTATATTCAATGAACACTGAAGCTTTCTTT. This sequence encodes CASSLYSMNTEAFF.

This clone was detected once. The gene calls are TRBV2 and TRBJ2-7; D is possibly TRBD1 (6 bases). The germline V gene encodes CDR1 SNHLY and CDR2 FYNNEI. The V gene lost 3 bases and the J gene lost 4 bases, with 16 bases spanning the gap. This CDR3 is built from 15 residues. The CDR3: CASSDGAGEGYEQYF. As DNA, the CDR3 is TGTGCCAGCAGTGACGGGGCAGGGGAAGGATACGAGCAGTACTTC.

The chain joins TRBV19 to TRBJ1-1; D ambiguous. The CDR3 loop spans 13 amino acids. V lost 4 bases, J lost 0 bases, and 6 bases lay in between. Germline values: CDR1 LNHDA, CDR2 SQIVND (reference sequence). This CDR3 reads CASSTYLNTEAFF. CDR3 coding DNA: TGTGCCAGTAGTACCTACCTGAACACTGAAGCTTTCTTT.

The chain links TRBV28 to TRBJ2-5; tentative D call: TRBD2 (5 bases). Trimming stripped 3 bases from V and 3 bases from J, with 17 bases between. CDR1 is MDHEN, CDR2 SYDVKM, per germline. The CDR3 spans 16 residues. The chain's CDR3 is CASSLALEAREETQYF. In DNA form, the CDR3 reads TGTGCCAGCAGTTTGGCCCTGGAGGCGAGGGAAGAGACCCAGTACTTC.

The CDR3 protein is CASSFWTSEAFF. The CDR3, as DNA: TGTGCCAGCAGCTTCTGGACAAGTGAAGCTTTCTTT. V and J are TRBV5-6 and TRBJ1-1; a weak D match, TRBD1 (5 bases). V lost 2 bases and J 7 bases, leaving 9 bases between the germline ends. The CDR3 extends over 12 amino acids. Germline V gene lookup returns CDR1 SGHDT and CDR2 YYEEEE.

The chain couples TRBV4-2 to TRBJ2-5; D possibly matches TRBD1 or TRBD2 (5 bases each). CDR1 is LGHNA and CDR2 is YNFKEQ in the germline V gene. The CDR3 loop spans 14 amino acids. Trimming took 3 bases from V and 3 from J, leaving 11 bases between them. The CDR3 sequence: CASSQPLGEETQYF. The DNA of the CDR3 is TGTGCCAGCAGCCAGCCACTAGGGGAAGAGACCCAGTACTTC.

The chain employs TRBV5-1 and TRBJ2-7; D gene ambiguous. The CDR3 has 15 amino acids. Per the germline V gene, CDR1 is SGHRS and CDR2 is YFSETQ. Trimming removed 4 bases from V and 5 bases from J, with 19 bases in between. CDR3 DNA sequence: TGCGCCAGCAGCGAGTGGGCCTCTCCTACCCACGAGCAGTACTTC. It encodes CASSEWASPTHEQYF.

This sequence joins TRBV6-5 and TRBJ2-7, with D unclear. The V gene lost 4 bases and the J gene lost 5 bases, with 9 bases spanning the gap. Germline loops: CDR1 MNHEY, CDR2 SVGAGI. This CDR3 region has 12 residues. The CDR3 DNA sequence: TGTGCCAGCAGTTCGAACAGCCACGAGCAGTACTTC. This codes for CASSSNSHEQYF.

The chain joins TRBV29-1 to TRBJ1-1; possibly TRBD1 for D (6 bases). Trimming removed 3 bases from V and 4 bases from J, with 6 bases in between. The CDR3 consists of 11 residues. CDR1 is SQVTM, CDR2 ANQGSEA, per germline. The CDR3 sequence is CSVDRGTEAFF. The CDR3 coding sequence is TGCAGCGTTGACAGGGGCACTGAAGCTTTCTTT.

This chain links TRBV7-8 with TRBJ2-2, with no clear D. V was pared by 2 bases and J by 4 bases, with 2 bases between. The CDR3 is made up of 12 amino acids. The germline V gene has CDR1 SGHVS and CDR2 FQNEAQ. CDR3 bases: TGTGCCAGCAGCTTAACCACCGGGGAGCTGTTTTTT. Translation: CASSLTTGELFF.

The CDR3 here is CASSAQGITDTQYF. The CDR3 nucleotides are TGTGCCTCTAGCGCACAGGGCATAACAGATACGCAGTATTTT. The chain uses TRBV7-3 and TRBJ2-3; D possibly uses TRBD1 or TRBD2 (6 bases each). The CDR3 loop spans 14 amino acids. The germline gives CDR1 SGHTA, CDR2 FQGTGA. Trimming left V 11 bases short and J 3 bases short, with 18 bases between.

This sequence joins TRBV7-2 and TRBJ2-7; 7 bases match TRBD2. The V and J ends lost 5 bases and 2 bases, in that order; junction bases with no gene match: 12. In germline, CDR1 is SGHTA, CDR2 FQGNSA. The length of the CDR3 is 16 residues. CDR3 protein: CASSAGGGEGTYEQYF. The CDR3 DNA reads as TGTGCCAGCAGCGCCGGGGGAGGGGAAGGGACCTACGAGCAGTACTTC. Supplemented by reference TRBV7-2 and TRBJ2-7, the full variable domain reads GAGVSQSPSNKVTEKGKDVELRCDPISGHTALYWYRQSLGQGLEFLIYFQGNSAPDKSGLPSDRFSAERTGGSVSTLTIQRTQQEDSAVYLCASSAGGGEGTYEQYFGPGTRLTVT.

The J gene is TRBJ1-3, the V gene TRBV28; D call uncertain. The CDR3 is 14 residues long. Germline V gene data show CDR1 as MDHEN and CDR2 as SYDVKM. V dropped 6 bases and J dropped 0 bases, with 9 bases sitting between them. The CDR3 region is CASSRGYSGNTIYF. In DNA form, the CDR3 reads TGTGCCAGCAGCCGAGGATACTCTGGAAACACCATATATTTT.

The chain combines TRBV15 with TRBJ1-1; D might be TRBD1 (6 bases). CDR3 size: 16 residues. Trimming left V 5 bases short and J 0 bases short, with 16 bases between. CDR1 LNHNV and CDR2 YYDKDF come from the germline V gene (reference sequence). CDR3 amino acids: CATSQGGGLMNTEAFF. Written as DNA, the CDR3 is TGTGCCACCAGCCAAGGGGGAGGACTCATGAACACTGAAGCTTTCTTT.

This chain links TRBV28 with TRBJ2-7; TRBD2 is a possible D gene (6 bases). CDR1 and CDR2 from the germline V gene are MDHEN and SYDVKM. The CDR3 contains 14 residues. V was pared by 5 bases and J by 3 bases, with 14 bases between. For the CDR3, the DNA is TGTGCCAGCAGTCCCCGGGAGACTTACTACGAGCAGTACTTC. It specifies CASSPRETYYEQYF. The entire variable domain, with the rest obtained from reference TRBV28 and TRBJ2-7, is as follows: DVKVTQSSRYLVKRTGEKVFLECVQDMDHENMFWYRQDPGLGLRLIYFSYDVKMKEKGDIPEGYSVSREKKERFSLILESASTNQTSMYLCASSPRETYYEQYFGPGTRLTVT.

A few counts support this clone. J is TRBJ1-1 and V is TRBV6-5, with D maybe TRBD1 (6 bases). The V end lost 6 bases, the J end lost 7 bases, and 9 bases lay between the germline ends. Germline CDR1 and CDR2: MNHEY and SVGAGI. The CDR3 spans 11 residues. The CDR3 protein is CASREDSEAFF. In DNA, the CDR3 is TGTGCCAGCAGAGAGGACAGTGAAGCTTTCTTT.

The chain employs TRBV27 and TRBJ1-2; tentatively, D is TRBD1 (6 bases). Trimming pared 10 bases from V and 6 bases from J, leaving 15 bases between. Germline V lookup: CDR1 MNHEY, CDR2 SMNVEV (reference sequence). This CDR3 has 12 residues. CDR3: CATKEGGHGYTF. In DNA, the CDR3 is TGTGCCACGAAAGAGGGGGGGCATGGCTACACCTTC.

V and J are TRBV12-3 or TRBV12-4 and TRBJ1-2; D not resolved. Deletions cut 2 bases from V and 4 bases from J, with 8 bases between. The CDR3 extends over 13 amino acids. CDR3 loop: CASSLRTAYGYTF. CDR3 bases: TGTGCCAGCAGTTTACGGACGGCCTATGGCTACACCTTC.

The chain recombines TRBV11-2 with TRBJ1-2; the D gene is possibly TRBD1 (6 bases). The CDR3 is made up of 14 amino acids. The V end was cut by 5 bases, the J end by 4 bases, with 14 bases between. The germline V gene encodes CDR1 SGHAT and CDR2 FQNNGV. The CDR3 bases are TGTGCCAGCAGCGCGACAGGCTTTGTCTATGGCTACACCTTC. Its translation: CASSATGFVYGYTF.

V usage is TRBV16 and J usage is TRBJ1-1, with D perhaps matching TRBD1 (6 bases). V lost 3 bases, J lost 4 bases, and 12 bases lay in between. CDR1 is KGHSY, CDR2 FQNENV, per germline. The CDR3 extends over 14 amino acids. The CDR3 DNA follows: TGTGCCAGCAGCCACGGGGGGCTTGGCACTGAAGCTTTCTTT. As protein: CASSHGGLGTEAFF. The entire variable domain, with the rest obtained from reference TRBV16 and TRBJ1-1, is as follows: GEEVAQTPKHLVRGEGQKAKLYCAPIKGHSYVFWYQQVLKNEFKFLISFQNENVFDETGMPKERFSAKCLPNSPCSLEIQATKLEDSAVYFCASSHGGLGTEAFFGQGTRLTVV.